These 29 T cell receptor beta chains came from one sample sequenced in a study of regulatory T cells in long-lasting Graves disease (TCRdb year 2021). Libraries were prepared through multiplex PCR. Data came from an Illumina HiSeq 4000. TCR beta libraries were built with iRepertoire HTBI primers and Arm-PCR amplification of CDR3 regions. TCRdb reanalyzed the raw reads on its own, using fastp at Q25 for trimming and MiXCR for clone calling, and kept in-frame beta chains. When rows share a CDR3 protein, they turn into one entry using the most common DNA and genes. The sample table lists around 500,000 distinct CDR3 sequences, around 13% of them with a count of one. The ten most abundant clones make up 8% to 10% of the sample. This specimen's time point label, interpreted: newly diagnosed GD, antithyroid drugs for less than 3 months. For both TCR sequencing and RNA sequencing, RNA was extracted from PBMCs in TRIzol.

In addition, the sample was reused for a study of T cells in Graves' hyperthyroidism and ophthalmopathy.

The sample consisted of peripheral blood mononuclear cells (PBMCs), taken at new diagnosis, from a patient treated with antithyroid drugs. The receptors here all came from a woman in her thirties with Graves disease. Donor details come from another sample of the same person, matched by shared clones.

This clonotype showed up many times. The V gene is TRBV27, the J gene TRBJ2-1, with D possibly matching TRBD1 (6 bases). Per the germline V gene, CDR1 is MNHEY and CDR2 is SMNVEV (reference sequence). The CDR3 has 15 residues. V was trimmed by 5 bases and J by 9 bases, leaving 20 bases between them. The chain's CDR3 is CASSPRDIERSEQFF. The CDR3 region has the DNA TGTGCCAGCAGTCCCAGGGACATCGAGCGCAGTGAGCAGTTCTTC.

Many counts were recorded for this clonotype. The chain is built from TRBV24-1 and TRBJ2-5; possibly TRBD2 for D (5 bases). The V gene lost 0 bases and the J gene lost 5 bases, with 9 bases spanning the gap. The germline gives CDR1 KGHDR, CDR2 SFDVKD. CDR3 length equals 14 residues. CDR3 amino acids: CATSDLRGTETQYF. CDR3 nucleotide sequence: TGTGCCACCAGTGATTTGCGGGGTACTGAGACCCAGTACTTC.

This clonotype came up many times. This chain joins TRBV20-1 and TRBJ1-5; 8 positions agree with TRBD1. The CDR3 consists of 14 residues. Losses at the gene ends were 5 bases for V and 0 bases for J; bases not matched to a gene: 3. Germline assignment: CDR1 DFQATT and CDR2 SNEGSKA (reference sequence). The CDR3 protein is CSAWTGYSNQPQHF. DNA for the CDR3: TGCAGTGCTTGGACAGGGTATAGCAATCAGCCCCAGCATTTT.

This clonotype was seen repeatedly, ten times or more. This CDR3 is CAWSPGRNYGYTF. The CDR3 DNA follows: TGTGCCTGGAGTCCTGGCCGCAACTATGGCTACACCTTC. The chain uses TRBV30 and TRBJ1-2; D gene uncertain. CDR3 length: 13 residues. Germline CDR1 reads GTSNPN; CDR2 reads SVGIG (reference sequence). V was clipped by 2 bases and J by 2 bases, with 9 bases between them. The full variable domain, completed using reference TRBV30 and TRBJ1-2, is SQTIHQWPATLVQPVGSPLSLECTVEGTSNPNLYWYRQAAGRGLQLLFYSVGIGQISSEVPQNLSASRPQDRQFILSSKKLLLSDSGFYLCAWSPGRNYGYTFGSGTRLTVV.

There are many counts of this clonotype. The rearrangement links TRBV13 to TRBJ2-7; maybe TRBD2 (5 bases). Germline V gives CDR1 PRHDT, CDR2 FYEKMQ (reference sequence). Trimming pared 5 bases from V and 3 bases from J, leaving 14 bases between. The CDR3 is 14 residues long. CDR3 amino acids: CASSPPGIRYEQYF. In nucleotides, the CDR3 is TGTGCCAGCAGCCCCCCCGGGATCCGCTACGAGCAGTACTTC. Using reference TRBV13 and TRBJ2-7 for the parts outside the CDR3, the full variable domain is AAGVIQSPRHLIKEKRETATLKCYPIPRHDTVYWYQQGPGQDPQFLISFYEKMQSDKGSIPDRFSAQQFSDYHSELNMSSLELGDSALYFCASSPPGIRYEQYFGPGTRLTVT.

There are many counts of this clonotype. Germline and junction disagree at one end, which may indicate a read error. The rearrangement uses TRBV2 and TRBJ2-7, with 7 bases lining up with TRBD1. Looked up from germline, CDR1 is SNHLY and CDR2 is FYNNEI. The CDR3 is 14 amino acids. The chain's CDR3 is CASREGQVSYEQYF. Here the CDR3 DNA reads TGTGCCAGCAGGGAAGGACAGGTATCGTACGAGCAGTACTTC.

The chain joins TRBV27 to TRBJ2-1, with D tentatively TRBD1 (6 bases). Trimming took 7 bases from V and 5 from J, leaving 15 bases between them. The germline V gene encodes CDR1 MNHEY and CDR2 SMNVEV (reference sequence). This CDR3 comprises 14 residues. The CDR3: CASTLTGTNNEQFF. In DNA form, the CDR3 reads TGTGCCAGCACCTTAACAGGGACCAACAATGAGCAGTTCTTC.

About this clonotype itself: This sequence is one base from a far larger clone and is likely a read error. The CDR3 nucleotides read TGTGCCAGCAGCGGGCACCCCTCTGACTACAATGAGCAGTTCTTC. It specifies CASSGHPSDYNEQFF. The chain has TRBV7-2 and TRBJ2-1; D not resolved. Trimming took 5 bases from V and 3 from J, leaving 14 bases between them. The germline gives CDR1 SGHTA, CDR2 FQGNSA. CDR3 size: 15 residues.

This clonotype has ten or more counts. The J gene is TRBJ1-2, the V gene TRBV11-2; D uncertain. Germline V CDR1 and CDR2: SGHAT, FQNNGV. This CDR3 is 13 amino acids long. Trimming stripped 3 bases from V and 0 bases from J, with 5 bases between. In DNA form, the CDR3 reads TGTGCCAGCAGCTTTTTTCCTAACTATGGCTACACCTTC. Its protein is CASSFFPNYGYTF.

As regards this clonotype: This may be a read error, as it is one base from a much larger clone. The chain employs TRBV9 and TRBJ2-2; 8 bases are shared with TRBD2. CDR3 length: 15 amino acids. Trimming cost V 0 bases and J 7 bases; bases outside gene matches: 5. Germline CDR1 and CDR2: SGDLS and YYNGEE. The chain's CDR3 is CASSVAGGPFGELFF. DNA for the CDR3: TGTGCCAGCAGCGTAGCGGGAGGGCCTTTCGGGGAGCTGTTTTTT. Based on the CDR3 plus reference TRBV9 and TRBJ2-2, the full variable domain is DSGVTQTPKHLITATGQRVTLRCSPRSGDLSVYWYQQSLDQGLQFLIQYYNGEERAKGNILERFSAQQFPDLHSELNLSSLELGDSALYFCASSVAGGPFGELFFGEGSRLTVL.

This clonotype was detected ten times or more. At one of its ends the junction is not consistent with the germline gene, which may arise from a read error. This chain connects TRBV7-8 to TRBJ2-1; D remains ambiguous. In germline, CDR1 is SGHVS, CDR2 FQNEAQ. The CDR3 spans 16 residues. CDR3 protein: CASSSRRLVMNNEQFF. The CDR3 nucleotides read TGCGCCAGCAGCTCCCGGCGGCTAGTTATGAACAATGAGCAGTTCTTC.

This clonotype appeared many times. The chain recombines TRBV11-3 with TRBJ2-2; D not resolved. V gave up 10 bases and J gave up 3 bases, with 18 bases separating them. The CDR3 loop spans 15 amino acids. The germline gives CDR1 SGHNT, CDR2 YENEEA. The CDR3 region is CATQLGQTDTGELFF. Here the CDR3 DNA reads TGTGCCACCCAACTGGGTCAGACGGACACCGGGGAGCTGTTTTTT.

With regard to this clonotype: A far larger clone is one nucleotide away, so this likely arose from a read error. The chain joins TRBV11-2 to TRBJ2-7, with TRBD1 identical over 10 bases. Germline CDR1 is SGHAT and CDR2 is FQNNGV. This CDR3 is built from 16 residues. CDR3 nucleotide sequence: TGTGTCAGCAGCTCAAGCCCGGGACAGGGGCCCTACGAGCAGTACTTC. Translating gives CVSSSSPGQGPYEQYF.

This clonotype came up many times. This chain links TRBV2 with TRBJ2-2; D gene unclear. This CDR3 has 12 amino acids. V lost 3 bases, J lost 8 bases, and 7 bases lay in between. In germline, CDR1 is SNHLY, CDR2 FYNNEI. CDR3 bases: TGTGCCAGCAGTGATGACGCGGGGGAGCTGTTTTTT. Encoded protein: CASSDDAGELFF.

There are many counts of this clonotype. The chain recombines TRBV2 with TRBJ1-6, with D maybe TRBD1 (6 bases). CDR3 length: 13 amino acids. Trimming took off 5 bases at V and 7 bases at J, with 9 bases between the two ends. Germline V gives CDR1 SNHLY, CDR2 FYNNEI. The CDR3 here is CASSTGTNSPLHF. The CDR3 DNA follows: TGTGCCAGCAGTACAGGGACGAATTCACCCCTCCACTTT.

This clonotype came up a few times. This chain uses TRBV5-1 with TRBJ1-1; D is possibly TRBD1 (5 bases). The CDR3 spans 16 residues. Germline V gives CDR1 SGHRS, CDR2 YFSETQ. The ends were cut back, 2 bases at V and 4 bases at J, with 18 bases in the middle. CDR3 sequence: CASSFPKGRGSTEAFF. In DNA, the CDR3 is TGCGCCAGCAGCTTTCCCAAGGGGCGCGGGTCCACTGAAGCTTTCTTT.

This clonotype appeared many times. The chain employs TRBV19 and TRBJ2-7; D is possibly TRBD2 (6 bases). The CDR3 sequence is 12 residues long. V was shortened by 5 bases and J by 3 bases, with 8 bases between the two germline ends. Germline loops: CDR1 LNHDA, CDR2 SQIVND (reference sequence). In DNA, the CDR3 is TGTGCCAGTAGTTCGGGGGTCTACGAGCAGTACTTC. Translating it yields CASSSGVYEQYF.

This clonotype was seen repeatedly, ten times or more. V and J are TRBV18 and TRBJ2-3; tentatively, D is TRBD1 or TRBD2 (5 bases each). Germline V gene lookup returns CDR1 KGHSH and CDR2 LQKENI. Trimming cost V 0 bases and J 1 base, with 8 bases left between them. The CDR3 has 15 amino acids. In nucleotides, the CDR3 is TGTGCCAGCTCACCACCCGGGGACCGCACAGATACGCAGTATTTT. This encodes CASSPPGDRTDTQYF.

The chain is built from TRBV9 and TRBJ1-2, with 9 bases fitting TRBD1. The CDR3 has 15 residues. V gave up 2 bases and J gave up 6 bases; unmatched junction bases: 8. Germline values: CDR1 SGDLS, CDR2 YYNGEE. For the CDR3, the DNA is TGTGCCAGCAGCGTGCGGGACAGGGCTTTTGATGGCTACACCTTC. This encodes CASSVRDRAFDGYTF.

The genes are TRBV6-2 or TRBV6-3 and TRBJ1-3, with no clear D. Between the trimmed V and J ends, which lost 0 bases and 0 bases, there was a span of 3 bases. Germline assignment: CDR1 MNHEY and CDR2 SVGEGT. The CDR3 totals 14 residues. This chain's CDR3 is CASSYSPSGNTIYF. DNA for the CDR3: TGTGCCAGCAGTTACTCTCCCTCTGGAAACACCATATATTTT.

This clonotype occurred many times. This chain uses TRBV20-1 with TRBJ2-5, with TRBD2 identical over 7 bases. V was clipped by 0 bases and J by 4 bases; unmatched bases: 8. The CDR3 is 15 residues long. Germline V lookup: CDR1 DFQATT, CDR2 SNEGSKA (reference sequence). The chain's CDR3 is CSARDQVSGGETQYF. The CDR3, as DNA: TGCAGTGCTAGAGATCAAGTCTCGGGAGGAGAGACCCAGTACTTC.

This clonotype was detected many times. The CDR3 DNA reads TGTGCCAGTAGTGTCGCTAGCGGGAGAAGAGATACGCAGTATTTT. Protein product: CASSVASGRRDTQYF. The chain employs TRBV19 and TRBJ2-3; 10 bases fit TRBD2. Germline V gives CDR1 LNHDA, CDR2 SQIVND (reference sequence). The CDR3 has 15 residues. J was trimmed by 5 bases and V by 5 bases; bases with no gene match: 7.

The chain links TRBV20-1 to TRBJ2-7; 8 nucleotides line up with TRBD1. This CDR3 region has 16 residues. J gave up 2 bases and V 2 bases, and 11 bases lay outside the gene matches. CDR1 is DFQATT, CDR2 SNEGSKA, per germline (reference sequence). The CDR3 nucleotides read TGCAGTGCTAGACCGTGGACAGGGACCCGTGCCTACGAGCAGTACTTC. Amino acid sequence: CSARPWTGTRAYEQYF.

This clonotype appeared many times. The chain joins TRBV12-5 to TRBJ2-6; D is unresolved. This CDR3 is built from 18 residues. V was clipped by 0 bases and J by 3 bases, with 15 bases between them. Germline-derived CDR1 and CDR2 are LGHNT and FRNRAP. DNA for the CDR3: TGTGCTAGTGGTTTGGTACGCGCGCCCCATGGTGGGGCCAACGTCCTGACTTTC. Translation: CASGLVRAPHGGANVLTF.

This clonotype was counted many times. This chain connects TRBV2 to TRBJ1-2; 8 positions match TRBD1. The CDR3 sequence is 13 residues long. CDR1 and CDR2 from the germline V gene are SNHLY and FYNNEI. V shed 6 bases and J 7 bases; nucleotides not matched to a gene: 7. This CDR3 reads CASRRGQERGYTF. For the CDR3, the DNA is TGTGCCAGCAGGAGGGGACAGGAACGTGGCTACACCTTC.

The J gene is TRBJ2-5, the V gene TRBV13, with 8 bases lining up with TRBD2. Germline loops: CDR1 PRHDT, CDR2 FYEKMQ (reference sequence). CDR3 length: 16 residues. Unmatched junction bases numbered 13, after V lost 5 bases and J lost 5 bases. The CDR3 reads CASSPGTRGTFETQYF. The CDR3 DNA sequence: TGTGCCAGCAGCCCAGGGACTAGAGGGACTTTCGAGACCCAGTACTTC.

Ten or more counts support this clonotype. The genes are TRBV3-1 and TRBJ2-5; 7 bases agree with TRBD1. Germline lookup yields CDR1 LGHDT and CDR2 YNNKEL (reference sequence). Germline trimming cut 2 bases from V and 4 bases from J; bases unmatched to any gene: 7. This CDR3 region has 15 residues. CDR3: CASSQNDRVRETQYF. The CDR3 DNA is TGTGCCAGCAGCCAAAATGACAGGGTACGAGAGACCCAGTACTTC.

This clonotype was seen many times. The chain links TRBV6-1 to TRBJ2-1, with D unclear. CDR3 length: 13 residues. Germline values: CDR1 MNHNS, CDR2 SASEGT. Trimming left V 1 base short and J 4 bases short, with 5 bases between. The CDR3 sequence is CASSEGAYNEQFF. The CDR3 bases are TGTGCCAGCAGTGAAGGGGCTTACAATGAGCAGTTCTTC.

This clonotype was seen at least ten times. The CDR3 region is CASSPRASGVGYEQYF. DNA for the CDR3: TGCGCCAGCAGCCCACGAGCGTCAGGGGTTGGGTACGAGCAGTACTTC. V and J are TRBV5-1 and TRBJ2-7, with D perhaps matching TRBD1 (6 bases). Germline loops: CDR1 SGHRS, CDR2 YFSETQ. The CDR3 is 16 amino acids. V gave up 4 bases and J gave up 4 bases, with 21 bases separating them.